The 25 T cell receptor beta chains presented below share a single source sample, sequenced in a study of blood T cells in healthy people across ages. A second roughly 7 to 12 cycle PCR used barcoded and J-beta primers. TCRdb analysed the 5' RACE reads with MiXCR anew, one entry per CDR3 protein. The sample has approximately 600,000 distinct CDR3 sequences, about 53% seen once. The source material was blood. The receptors stem from a man between 60 and 75 years old in good health.

This rearrangement joins TRBV20-1 to TRBJ2-5; 8 bases are a match to TRBD2. From germline, CDR1 is DFQATT and CDR2 SNEGSKA (reference sequence). The CDR3 has 16 residues. Trimming at V came to 1 base and at J to 2 bases, leaving 9 bases not matched to a gene. The CDR3 loop is CSARVIRLAGQETQYF. The CDR3 DNA reads as TGCAGTGCTAGAGTTATCCGGCTAGCGGGTCAAGAGACCCAGTACTTC.

This chain's CDR3 is CASSLRTGGVTEAFF. CDR3 sequence (DNA): TGTGCCAGCAGTCTAAGGACAGGGGGCGTCACTGAAGCTTTCTTT. The chain carries TRBV12-3 or TRBV12-4 and TRBJ1-1; 11 nucleotides line up with TRBD1. V shed 5 bases and J 4 bases; nucleotides not matched to a gene: 6. This CDR3 region has 15 residues.

The genes are TRBV9 and TRBJ1-2, with a tentative D call TRBD1 (6 bases). The CDR3 has 14 amino acids. Germline CDR1 reads SGDLS; CDR2 reads YYNGEE. V was trimmed by 6 bases and J by 8 bases, leaving 20 bases between them. CDR3: CASTREGGEVGYTF. CDR3 bases: TGTGCCAGCACCAGGGAGGGGGGAGAAGTCGGCTACACCTTC.

Concerning this clonotype itself: At one end, the junction sequence differs from germline, possibly due to a read error. This chain joins TRBV20-1 and TRBJ2-1; 12 bases align to TRBD2. This CDR3 spans 16 amino acids. Germline V gene data show CDR1 as DFQATT and CDR2 as SNEGSKA (reference sequence). The CDR3 is CSAAGRTSGAYNEQFF. For the CDR3, the DNA is TGCAGTGCAGCTGGGAGGACTAGCGGGGCATACAATGAGCAGTTCTTT.

The chain carries TRBV5-1 and TRBJ2-1; the D gene could be TRBD1 or TRBD2 (5 bases each). Germline lookup yields CDR1 SGHRS and CDR2 YFSETQ. This CDR3 has 14 residues. Trimming removed 4 bases from V and 5 bases from J, with 13 bases in between. In DNA, the CDR3 is TGCGCCAGCAGCCCCTCGGGGCCTCACAATGAGCAGTTCTTC. Translated: CASSPSGPHNEQFF.

CDR3 DNA: TGTGCCAGCAGCTTGCGGGATCTCAGGCTGACCGGGGAGCTGTTTTTT. Protein sequence: CASSLRDLRLTGELFF. This chain links TRBV5-6 with TRBJ2-2; TRBD2 is a possible D gene (5 bases). The CDR3 spans 16 residues. Germline loops: CDR1 SGHDT, CDR2 YYEEEE. The ends were cut back, 1 base at V and 5 bases at J, with 15 bases in the middle.

In this sample, this clonotype turned up a few times. The chain combines TRBV28 with TRBJ2-7, with unresolved D. The end of the DNA fits TRBJ2-5 better, so the J call may be wrong. This CDR3 spans 14 amino acids. Germline V CDR1 and CDR2: MDHEN, SYDVKM. In DNA, the CDR3 is TGTGCCAGCAGTTTAGTGCTGGGTATAGAGACCCAGTACTTC. Translated: CASSLVLGIETQYF.

This clonotype was counted many times. This chain links TRBV2 with TRBJ1-6, with TRBD1 matching over 9 bases. The trim removed 8 bases at V and 8 bases at J, leaving 4 bases unmatched. The CDR3 covers 13 residues. Germline V gene sequence: CDR1 SNHLY, CDR2 FYNNEI. The CDR3 spells CASGDREHSPLHF. The CDR3 bases are TGTGCCAGCGGGGACAGGGAACATTCACCCCTCCACTTT.

The chain employs TRBV10-3 and TRBJ2-3; D perhaps matches TRBD2 (5 bases). The CDR3 contains 12 residues. Germline lookup yields CDR1 ENHRY and CDR2 SYGVKD. Trimming cost V 6 bases and J 7 bases, with 11 bases left between them. The chain's CDR3 is CAISGPGNTQYF. DNA of the CDR3: TGTGCCATCAGCGGACCGGGGAATACGCAGTATTTT.

The J gene is TRBJ2-1, the V gene TRBV7-2, with D unresolved. Germline V CDR1 and CDR2: SGHTA, FQGNSA. The CDR3 length is 14 residues. V was cut by 5 bases and J by 5 bases, with 13 bases left in between. CDR3 nucleotide sequence: TGTGCCAGCAGCCCCCGAATGGGCCACAATGAGCAGTTCTTC. Its protein product is CASSPRMGHNEQFF. Full variable domain (remainder filled in from reference TRBV7-2 and TRBJ2-1): GAGVSQSPSNKVTEKGKDVELRCDPISGHTALYWYRQSLGQGLEFLIYFQGNSAPDKSGLPSDRFSAERTGGSVSTLTIQRTQQEDSAVYLCASSPRMGHNEQFFGPGTRLTVL.

The chain joins TRBV5-1 to TRBJ2-3; the match to TRBD2 covers 14 bases. The V segment lost 4 bases and the J segment 4 bases; nucleotides outside the gene matches: 8. The CDR3 is 17 residues long. The germline CDR1 and CDR2 sequences are SGHRS and YFSETQ. The CDR3 loop is CASSPGLAGGVADTQYF. The CDR3 DNA sequence: TGCGCCAGCAGCCCCGGACTAGCGGGGGGCGTAGCAGATACGCAGTATTTT.

Here the CDR3 reads CASTGVGGNQPQHF. CDR3 nucleotides: TGTGCCAGCACGGGGGTAGGGGGCAATCAGCCCCAGCATTTT. The V and J genes are TRBV6-1 and TRBJ1-5; a possible D gene is TRBD1 (5 bases). CDR1 is MNHNS, CDR2 SASEGT, per germline. Trimming removed 7 bases from V and 2 bases from J, with 12 bases in between. This CDR3 region has 14 residues.

The V and J genes are TRBV20-1 and TRBJ1-5; 7 bases line up with TRBD1. CDR3 length: 14 residues. The junction had 6 bases not matched to a gene; V was cut back by 3 bases and J by 4 bases. The germline CDR1 and CDR2 sequences are DFQATT and SNEGSKA (reference sequence). CDR3 residues: CSARGTVGNQPQHF. The DNA for the CDR3 is TGCAGTGCTAGGGGGACAGTGGGAAATCAGCCCCAGCATTTT.

The CDR3 spells CASSLPARQQFF. For the CDR3, the DNA is TGTGCCAGCAGCCTGCCAGCGAGGCAGCAGTTCTTC. This chain links TRBV3-1 with TRBJ2-1; D ambiguous. The CDR3 has 12 residues. The germline V gene has CDR1 LGHDT and CDR2 YNNKEL (reference sequence). Trimming cost V 4 bases and J 11 bases, with 12 bases left between them.

V usage is TRBV20-1 and J usage is TRBJ1-2; 7 nucleotides agree with TRBD1. This CDR3 comprises 15 residues. Germline CDR1 reads DFQATT; CDR2 reads SNEGSKA (reference sequence). V was clipped by 5 bases and J by 4 bases; unmatched bases: 13. CDR3 coding DNA: TGCAGTGCTTCCCTTATCGCCGGGACAGCCTATGGCTACACCTTC. It yields the protein CSASLIAGTAYGYTF.

This chain joins TRBV9 and TRBJ2-3; 11 bases map to TRBD2. With V trimmed by 4 bases and J by 6 bases, 10 bases remained unmatched. CDR1 and CDR2 from the germline V gene are SGDLS and YYNGEE. The CDR3 consists of 16 residues. CDR3 DNA: TGTGCCAGCAGCCAGAGGCTAGCGGGGGGAGGGGATACGCAGTATTTT. This translates into CASSQRLAGGGDTQYF.

As to this clonotype: This is likely a read error, given that the CDR3 carries no conserved phenylalanine or tryptophan at its end. The chain recombines TRBV2 with TRBJ1-6; no definite D call. The germline V and J ends were trimmed by 6 bases and 8 bases, with 14 bases remaining between them. The length of the CDR3 is 14 residues. In germline, CDR1 is SNHLY, CDR2 FYNNEI. CDR3 DNA: TGTGCCAGCAGGACGGCGGCAGCGGATTCACCCCTCCACTCT. It translates to CASRTAAADSPLHS.

This chain joins TRBV4-1 and TRBJ2-5; TRBD2 matches at 12 bases. V dropped 1 base and J dropped 3; count of bases not matched to a gene: 3. The CDR3 contains 16 residues. CDR1 and CDR2 from the germline V gene are MGHRA and YSYEKL. CDR3 sequence: CASSQVWTSGEETQYF. The DNA for the CDR3 is TGCGCCAGCAGCCAAGTGTGGACTAGCGGGGAAGAGACCCAGTACTTC.

This clonotype occurred a few times. The chain recombines TRBV29-1 with TRBJ2-5; TRBD1 matches at 8 bases. V shed 6 bases and J 5 bases; nucleotides not matched to a gene: 8. This CDR3 has 13 residues. Germline V gives CDR1 SQVTM, CDR2 ANQGSEA. The CDR3 DNA is TGCAGCGTCCGCGGGACAGGTGGGGAGACCCAGTACTTC. It yields the protein CSVRGTGGETQYF. The full variable domain, in which reference TRBV29-1 and TRBJ2-5 provide the parts outside the CDR3, is SAVISQKPSRDICQRGTSLTIQCQVDSQVTMMFWYRQQPGQSLTLIATANQGSEATYESGFVIDKFPISRPNLTFSTLTVSNMSPEDSSIYLCSVRGTGGETQYFGPGTRLLVL.

J is TRBJ1-2 and V is TRBV12-3 or TRBV12-4, with TRBD1 matching over 7 bases. This CDR3 contains 14 residues. Trimming cost V 10 bases and J 4 bases; bases outside gene matches: 12. As DNA, the CDR3 is TGTGCCACCGAACCGGGACAGCGGCCCTATGGCTACACCTTC. This translates into CATEPGQRPYGYTF.

V is TRBV4-1 and J is TRBJ2-1; 10 bases align to TRBD2. Germline CDR1 reads MGHRA; CDR2 reads YSYEKL. With 3 bases clipped from V and 8 bases from J, the junction kept 13 bases outside the gene matches. This CDR3 has 17 amino acids. CDR3 residues: CASSQGLARGLRDEQFF. CDR3 coding DNA: TGCGCCAGCAGCCAGGGACTAGCGAGGGGGTTACGGGATGAGCAGTTCTTC.

The chain recombines TRBV18 with TRBJ2-1; 11 positions agree with TRBD1. The V gene end was trimmed by 3 bases and the J gene end by 8 bases; junction bases not matched to a gene: 3. Per germline, CDR1 KGHSH and CDR2 LQKENI. The CDR3 is 14 amino acids. CDR3 amino acids: CASSPRDRGDEQFF. CDR3 bases: TGTGCCAGCTCACCCCGGGACAGGGGGGATGAGCAGTTCTTC.

The chain uses TRBV4-1 and TRBJ2-1, with TRBD1 identical over 10 bases. Germline V gene lookup returns CDR1 MGHRA and CDR2 YSYEKL. With V trimmed by 0 bases and J by 6 bases, 8 bases remained unmatched. The CDR3 extends over 17 amino acids. In nucleotides, the CDR3 is TGCGCCAGCAGCCAAGATGGGGGACAGGGGATTATCAATGAGCAGTTCTTC. This translates into CASSQDGGQGIINEQFF.

The rearrangement joins TRBV20-1 to TRBJ2-5; TRBD1 is a possible D gene (6 bases). The J call is in doubt because the DNA end fits TRBJ2-7 better. This CDR3 is built from 13 residues. CDR1 DFQATT and CDR2 SNEGSKA come from the germline V gene (reference sequence). In DNA form, the CDR3 reads TGCAGTGTTTGGGGGCAGGTCGCCGGCGAGCAGTACTTC. It codes for CSVWGQVAGEQYF.

On this clonotype: A much larger clone lies one base from this, so it may be a read error. The chain joins TRBV27 to TRBJ1-2; 7 nucleotides align to TRBD1. CDR3 length: 12 amino acids. The germline CDR1 and CDR2 sequences are MNHEY and SMNVEV (reference sequence). Written as DNA, the CDR3 is TGTGCCGGCAGTTCACAGGGGCTCGGCTACACCTTC. It translates to CAGSSQGLGYTF.